Listed here are 19 T cell receptor beta chains from one sample, sequenced in a study of regulatory T cells in long-lasting Graves disease. Sequencing libraries for TCR beta were prepared with iRepertoire HTBI primers and Arm-PCR of CDR3 regions. MiXCR, run by TCRdb on the multiplex PCR reads, gives a single entry per CDR3 protein. The table lists about 300,000 distinct CDR3 sequences, under 20% of them singletons. Time point noted: newly diagnosed GD, antithyroid drugs for less than 3 months. Construction of the TCR library relied on RNA isolated from PBMCs. Sequenced here: peripheral blood mononuclear cells (PBMCs), sampled at new diagnosis, from a patient treated with antithyroid drugs. Receptors were obtained from a female donor with Graves disease.

This clonotype was found a few times. The chain recombines TRBV10-3 with TRBJ1-5; no clear D gene. V was trimmed by 5 bases and J by 4 bases, leaving 9 bases between them. Germline assignment: CDR1 ENHRY and CDR2 SYGVKD. The CDR3 totals 13 residues. CDR3 sequence: CAISTIVNQPQHF. For the CDR3, the DNA is TGTGCCATCAGTACGATAGTAAATCAGCCCCAGCATTTT.

At least ten counts were recorded for this clonotype. J is TRBJ2-1 and V is TRBV7-9, with TRBD1 identical over 7 bases. The germline CDR1 and CDR2 sequences are SEHNR and FQNEAQ (reference sequence). The CDR3 extends over 12 amino acids. After removal of 5 bases from V and 10 bases from J, the junction contained 5 bases not matched to a gene. CDR3 in amino acids: CASSPTGAEQFF. CDR3 DNA sequence: TGTGCCAGCAGCCCAACAGGGGCCGAGCAGTTCTTC.

This clonotype came up many times. The chain is built from TRBV19 and TRBJ1-1, with TRBD1 matching over 7 bases. CDR3 length: 16 amino acids. CDR1 and CDR2 from the germline V gene are LNHDA and SQIVND (reference sequence). The V segment lost 3 bases and the J segment 4 bases; nucleotides outside the gene matches: 11. The chain's CDR3 is CASSIQGGAWGTEAFF. In nucleotides, the CDR3 is TGTGCCAGTAGTATTCAAGGGGGCGCCTGGGGCACTGAAGCTTTCTTT.

V and J are TRBV12-3 or TRBV12-4 and TRBJ2-5; D uncertain. This CDR3 has 11 amino acids. V was pared by 6 bases and J by 5 bases, with 7 bases between. The CDR3 DNA follows: TGTGCCAGCAGATTGGCGGAGACCCAGTACTTC. Protein sequence: CASRLAETQYF.

This clonotype was picked up many times. The gene calls are TRBV19 and TRBJ1-2; D gene unclear. The CDR3 is made up of 14 amino acids. CDR1 LNHDA and CDR2 SQIVND come from the germline V gene (reference sequence). V lost 3 bases and J 3 bases, leaving 11 bases between the germline ends. Here the CDR3 reads CASSMSFGDYGYTF. In DNA, the CDR3 is TGTGCCAGTAGTATGAGCTTCGGGGACTATGGCTACACCTTC.

Concerning this clonotype itself: This clone may be a read error of a much larger clone one base away. The gene calls are TRBV12-3 or TRBV12-4 and TRBJ2-5, with TRBD2 identical over 7 bases. This CDR3 has 14 amino acids. The V gene end was trimmed by 5 bases and the J gene end by 7 bases; junction bases not matched to a gene: 10. The CDR3 protein is CASSGRGPGGTQYF. For the CDR3, the DNA is TGTGCCAGCAGTGGGCGTGGGCCGGGAGGGACCCAGTACTTC.

Turning to this clonotype: It is likely a read error: a sequence one base away is far more abundant. The chain links TRBV2 to TRBJ2-7; 7 positions match TRBD2. Germline assignment: CDR1 SNHLY and CDR2 FYNNEI. The CDR3 is made up of 16 amino acids. V lost 8 bases, J lost 7 bases, and 20 bases stayed unmatched. CDR3 in DNA: TGTGCCAGCTCCGAGCCGGGGGAGGGCCGGTACAATGAGCAGTACTTC. Translation gives CASSEPGEGRYNEQYF.

At least ten counts were recorded for this clonotype. The rearrangement joins TRBV30 to TRBJ1-1; D not certain. Germline V lookup: CDR1 GTSNPN, CDR2 SVGIG (reference sequence). Trimming removed 4 bases at V and 4 bases at J, with 16 bases between. The CDR3 sequence is 14 residues long. The CDR3 protein is CAWTILALATEAFF. CDR3 sequence (DNA): TGTGCCTGGACCATACTAGCTTTGGCCACTGAAGCTTTCTTT.

The sample holds many counts of this clonotype. The chain has TRBV30 and TRBJ1-2, with D perhaps matching TRBD1 (5 bases). Germline assignment: CDR1 GTSNPN and CDR2 SVGIG (reference sequence). Deletions cut 2 bases from V and 2 bases from J, with 18 bases between. The CDR3 covers 16 residues. In DNA form, the CDR3 reads TGTGCCTGGAGTTCCTTTACCGGGACGGCGAACTATGGCTACACCTTC. Translating gives CAWSSFTGTANYGYTF.

V usage is TRBV29-1 and J usage is TRBJ2-5, with D possibly matching TRBD2 (5 bases). V was trimmed by 6 bases and J by 5 bases, leaving 16 bases between them. The CDR3 is 13 amino acids. Germline lookup yields CDR1 SQVTM and CDR2 ANQGSEA. The CDR3 is CSVGRAEGETQYF. The CDR3 region has the DNA TGCAGCGTCGGGCGGGCGGAAGGCGAGACCCAGTACTTC.

This clonotype has ten or more counts. The chain links TRBV30 to TRBJ2-2; D is possibly TRBD2 (7 bases). The germline gives CDR1 GTSNPN, CDR2 SVGIG (reference sequence). The CDR3 runs 16 residues. V was cut by 0 bases and J by 3 bases, with 14 bases left in between. CDR3 protein: CAWSVRWEGDTGELFF. The CDR3 region has the DNA TGTGCCTGGAGTGTACGTTGGGAGGGGGACACCGGGGAGCTGTTTTTT.

This clonotype has at least ten counts. The genes are TRBV6-1 and TRBJ2-1; D gene uncertain. The ends were cut back, 0 bases at V and 8 bases at J, with 11 bases in the middle. This CDR3 is built from 14 residues. Germline values: CDR1 MNHNS, CDR2 SASEGT. DNA of the CDR3: TGTGCCAGCAGTGAAGCGAAGGCATCGGATGAGCAGTTCTTC. Its protein product is CASSEAKASDEQFF.

As for this clonotype: This likely came from a read error, as a far larger clone is one base away. This chain connects TRBV11-3 to TRBJ2-3, with TRBD1 as a possible D gene (5 bases). The ends were cut back, 9 bases at V and 5 bases at J, with 21 bases in the middle. Germline V gene data show CDR1 as SGHNT and CDR2 as YENEEA. This CDR3 spans 15 amino acids. CDR3 amino acids: CASRPEAGLRDTQYF. The CDR3 DNA sequence: TGTGCCAGTAGACCAGAGGCAGGGTTGAGAGATACGCAGTATTTT.

This clonotype was observed a few times. The chain couples TRBV20-1 to TRBJ2-5; D gene uncertain. The CDR3 is 12 amino acids. Deletions cut 3 bases from V and 4 bases from J, with 9 bases between. The germline V gene has CDR1 DFQATT and CDR2 SNEGSKA (reference sequence). In nucleotides, the CDR3 is TGCAGTGCTAGGCCTAGTGCAGAGACCCAGTACTTC. It encodes CSARPSAETQYF.

On this clonotype: A far larger clone is only one base removed, so a read error is likely. The chain uses TRBV7-2 and TRBJ2-7; D gene uncertain. Germline loops: CDR1 SGHTA, CDR2 FQGNSA. V gave up 2 bases and J gave up 5 bases, with 16 bases separating them. The CDR3 sequence is 15 residues long. CDR3 coding DNA: TGTGCCAGCAGCTTAATTCTTGGCAGCACCCACGAGCAGTACTTC. Its translation is CASSLILGSTHEQYF.

Many counts were recorded for this clonotype. V is TRBV7-9 and J is TRBJ2-7, with D possibly called TRBD1 or TRBD2 (5 bases each). V was shortened by 5 bases and J by 6 bases, with 23 bases between the two germline ends. Germline V gene lookup returns CDR1 SEHNR and CDR2 FQNEAQ (reference sequence). The CDR3 length is 16 residues. The CDR3 DNA follows: TGTGCCAGCAGCGCGCCGCCACCGGGGCTTATCGGCGAGCAGTACTTC. The encoded protein is CASSAPPPGLIGEQYF.

This clonotype was observed many times. The V call is TRBV27, the J call TRBJ1-2; weak D call: TRBD1 (5 bases). The germline gives CDR1 MNHEY, CDR2 SMNVEV (reference sequence). The CDR3 runs 13 residues. V lost 3 bases and J lost 2, with 7 bases in between. CDR3 nucleotide sequence: TGTGCCAGCAGTTTCGAGGGGAACTATGGCTACACCTTC. The encoded protein is CASSFEGNYGYTF.

This clonotype was recorded at least ten times. V gene TRBV9 combines with J gene TRBJ2-2; D might be TRBD1 or TRBD2, each matching 5 bases. CDR1 and CDR2 from the germline V gene are SGDLS and YYNGEE. The CDR3 runs to 15 residues. Deletions cut 4 bases from V and 2 bases from J, with 12 bases between. The CDR3, as DNA: TGTGCCAGCAGCCCGGGACGGCTCAACACCGGGGAGCTGTTTTTT. As protein: CASSPGRLNTGELFF.

The V gene is TRBV15, the J gene TRBJ1-5; 7 bases agree with TRBD1. The CDR3 has 18 residues. Germline loops: CDR1 LNHNV, CDR2 YYDKDF (reference sequence). Unmatched junction bases numbered 11, after V lost 3 bases and J lost 0 bases. The DNA for the CDR3 is TGTGCCACCAGCAGTCACAGACAGGGTGCAAGTAGCAATCAGCCCCAGCATTTT. Amino acids: CATSSHRQGASSNQPQHF.